Described below is a single T cell receptor beta chain sequence and its context. No antigen is known for it. The sample holds no much larger clone one base away, and base qualities are not on file. Libraries came from the immunoSEQ multiplex PCR assay. TCRdb provides this immuneACCESS table in a form limited to in-frame rearrangements. Some clones are lacking; in checked studies, under half of them reflect an unresolved V gene, and why the rest are absent is not known. Recorded for this sample are about 73,000 clones; 90% of them occurred a single time. The ten largest clonotypes hold approximately 9.5% of the sample. This sample was included in a study of T cell changes during pregnancy in multiple sclerosis (dated by TCRdb to the late 2010s). The study in broad terms: The study looked at changes in the T cell repertoire across pregnancy in women with multiple sclerosis.

V lost 3 bases and J lost 1 base, and the count of bases not matched to a germline gene is 4. From the cysteine up to the phenylalanine, the CDR3 has a length of 15 residues. CDR3 DNA only is kept here, 45 bases in frame from base 1. Looking up the germline V gene yields CDR1 SGHAT and CDR2 FQNNGV. The starting material was peripheral blood, obtained after pregnancy. The sequence derives from a female donor in good health, enrolled as a control in a pregnancy study. Recombination connected TRBV11-2 to TRBJ1-1; 8 central nucleotides agree with TRBD1. The DNA sequence is TGTGCCAGCAGCTTCCCCGGGACAGGGAACACTGAAGCTTTCTTT. It translates as CASSFPGTGNTEAFF.